This TCR beta chain was identified during a study of blood T cell repertoires in COVID-19. Overall study: Sources were T cells, B-cell-depleted T cells, or PBMCs; the material itself was cDNA or gDNA.

Authors' processing steps: Amplification of reference gene primers provided the estimated nucleated cell counts. TCRdb's copy holds only in-frame clones and misses some; the assay was immunoSEQ multiplex PCR. V, J and clone size were drawn from that table, and D and trimming were deduced from the DNA. The top ten hold 2.2% of the sample, which has a few hundred thousand clones, about 85% seen once. This clone has just one count. The clonotype comes from a woman aged 45-59 years who had recovered from COVID-19. Sequenced input: peripheral blood.

CDR3 sequence: CASSFGATNEKLFF. Here the CDR3 DNA reads TGTGCCAGCAGCTTTGGAGCAACTAATGAAAAACTGTTTTTT. This sequence joins TRBV5-5 and TRBJ1-4; D ambiguous. The CDR3 sequence is 14 residues long. The germline gives CDR1 SGHKS, CDR2 YYEKEE (reference sequence). Deletions cut 2 bases from V and 0 bases from J, with 5 bases between.